The 4 T cell receptor beta chains below come from one sample, sequenced in a study of T cells after yellow fever vaccination. TCRdb independently ran MiXCR on the 5' RACE reads; one entry per CDR3 protein. The top ten clones hold roughly an eighth of a sample with some 560,000 distinct CDR3 sequences, about 19% of them seen once. The input for sequencing was PBMCs, taken 15 days after the yellow fever booster vaccination. The receptors come from a man aged 25 to 45 who received the YFV17D yellow fever vaccine.

V usage is TRBV18 and J usage is TRBJ2-7; 8 positions match TRBD1. Germline V CDR1 and CDR2: KGHSH, LQKENI. This CDR3 has 15 amino acids. V dropped 4 bases and J dropped 2; count of bases not matched to a gene: 7. CDR3 nucleotide sequence: TGTGCCAGCTCACGGGGAACAGGGGGTCCCTACGAGCAGTACTTC. Translation gives CASSRGTGGPYEQYF.

This clonotype has only a few counts. V is TRBV7-2 and J is TRBJ2-3; 10 bases are a match to TRBD1. Per germline, CDR1 SGHTA and CDR2 FQGNSA. The CDR3 extends over 16 amino acids. V gave up 5 bases and J gave up 7 bases; unmatched junction bases: 12. The CDR3 loop reads CASSLSGGQGRNTQYF. The CDR3 nucleotides are TGTGCCAGCAGCCTCTCTGGGGGACAGGGGCGAAATACGCAGTATTTT.

The gene calls are TRBV5-4 and TRBJ1-2, with D unresolved. Germline V lookup: CDR1 SGHNT, CDR2 YYREEE (reference sequence). Trimming pared 2 bases from V and 8 bases from J, leaving 13 bases between. The CDR3 spans 13 residues. Here the CDR3 DNA reads TGTGCCAGCAGCTTCAAGAACTCTTGGGGCTACACCTTC. It is translated as CASSFKNSWGYTF. Complete variable domain (other parts from reference TRBV5-4 and TRBJ1-2): ETGVTQSPTHLIKTRGQQVTLRCSSQSGHNTVSWYQQALGQGPQFIFQYYREEENGRGNFPPRFSGLQFPNYSSELNVNALELDDSALYLCASSFKNSWGYTFGSGTRLTVV.

This chain connects TRBV6-5 to TRBJ1-1, with a tentative D call TRBD1 (5 bases). Germline values: CDR1 MNHEY, CDR2 SVGAGI. CDR3 size: 14 residues. Trimming shortened V by 4 bases and J by 4 bases, and 13 bases separated the two germline ends. CDR3: CASSFGGIATEAFF. The CDR3 DNA is TGTGCCAGCAGTTTTGGGGGGATCGCCACTGAAGCTTTCTTT.